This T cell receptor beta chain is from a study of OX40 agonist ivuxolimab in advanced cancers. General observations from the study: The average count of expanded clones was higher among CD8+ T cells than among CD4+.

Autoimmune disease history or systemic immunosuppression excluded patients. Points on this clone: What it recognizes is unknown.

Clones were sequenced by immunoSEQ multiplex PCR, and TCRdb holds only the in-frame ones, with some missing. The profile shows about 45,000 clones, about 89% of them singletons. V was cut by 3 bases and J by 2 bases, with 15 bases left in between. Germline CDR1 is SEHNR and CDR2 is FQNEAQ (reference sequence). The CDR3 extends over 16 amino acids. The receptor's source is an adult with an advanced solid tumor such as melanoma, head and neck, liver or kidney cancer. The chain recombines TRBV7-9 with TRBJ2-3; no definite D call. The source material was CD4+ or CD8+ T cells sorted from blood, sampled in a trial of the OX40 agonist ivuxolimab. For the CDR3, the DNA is TGTGCCAGCAGCTTGAGGAGTGGCGGCTCCACAGATACGCAGTATTTT. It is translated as CASSLRSGGSTDTQYF.